A single sample is the source of the 9 T cell receptor beta chains below, sequenced in a study of T cell responses to AZD1222 COVID-19 vaccine (dated by TCRdb to the early 2020s). The method was the immunoSEQ multiplex PCR assay. Imported from immuneACCESS, the table was reduced by TCRdb to in-frame sequences with V and J called. These copies leave out some clones; in studies compared against another copy, an unresolved V gene accounts for under half, and the cause of the remainder is not known. For this sample there are some 39,000 clones; roughly 91% appear just once. About 36% of the sample is in the top ten clones. The sample's time point label, in plain terms: about 28 days (+/-7) after the second vaccine dose. The sequences come from peripheral blood, collected 28 days after the second AZD1222 dose. The origin of the receptors is an adult who received the AZD1222 COVID-19 vaccine.

The V and J genes are TRBV13 and TRBJ1-3; D gene uncertain. The V and J ends lost 1 base and 0 bases respectively, with 25 bases between them. Germline V CDR1 and CDR2: PRHDT, FYEKMQ (reference sequence). The CDR3 runs 21 residues. The CDR3 reads CASSLVEVLGTIPPSGNTIYF. The CDR3 bases are TGTGCCAGCAGCTTAGTTGAGGTTTTAGGTACCATCCCCCCCTCTGGAAACACCATATATTTT.

The V call is TRBV5-4, the J call TRBJ2-3, with D possibly being TRBD1 (6 bases). V dropped 1 base and J dropped 6 bases, with 9 bases sitting between them. This CDR3 is built from 13 residues. Per germline, CDR1 SGHNT and CDR2 YYREEE (reference sequence). The CDR3 region has the DNA TGTGCCAGCAGCTTGCCAGGGGCCGATACGCAGTATTTT. Protein sequence: CASSLPGADTQYF.

The chain links TRBV6-5 to TRBJ2-3, with D perhaps matching TRBD2 (7 bases). Trimming took 7 bases from V and 0 from J, leaving 14 bases between them. Looked up from germline, CDR1 is MNHEY and CDR2 is SVGAGI. The CDR3 extends over 15 amino acids. The CDR3 DNA sequence: TGTGCCAGCATGAAAAGGGGGGGTAGCACAGATACGCAGTATTTT. Translating it yields CASMKRGGSTDTQYF.

The V call is TRBV7-6, the J call TRBJ1-5; a possible D gene is TRBD1 (6 bases). The germline CDR1 and CDR2 sequences are SGHVS and FNYEAQ. V was pared by 5 bases and J by 6 bases, with 17 bases between. This CDR3 comprises 15 residues. The CDR3 here is CASSATTGSGQPQHF. CDR3 DNA sequence: TGTGCCAGCAGCGCGACCACAGGGAGCGGTCAGCCCCAGCATTTT.

This chain connects TRBV5-5 to TRBJ2-3, with D maybe TRBD2 (5 bases). Germline CDR1 reads SGHKS; CDR2 reads YYEKEE (reference sequence). This CDR3 region has 14 residues. Trimming left V 7 bases short and J 4 bases short, with 16 bases between. The CDR3 region has the DNA TGTGCCAGCCGCCGAGGGTGGGTGCCAGATACGCAGTATTTT. Translating gives CASRRGWVPDTQYF. Filled out from reference TRBV5-5 and TRBJ2-3, the complete variable domain reads DAGVTQSPTHLIKTRGQQVTLRCSPISGHKSVSWYQQVLGQGPQFIFQYYEKEERGRGNFPDRFSARQFPNYSSELNVNALLLGDSALYLCASRRGWVPDTQYFGPGTRLTVL.

The genes are TRBV19 and TRBJ1-1; TRBD1 matches 7 bases. Germline trimming cut 2 bases from V and 4 bases from J; bases unmatched to any gene: 7. This CDR3 region has 15 residues. Germline assignment: CDR1 LNHDA and CDR2 SQIVND (reference sequence). CDR3 region: CASSILRGQGTEAFF. The CDR3 DNA sequence: TGTGCCAGTAGTATATTGAGGGGGCAAGGCACTGAAGCTTTCTTT.

The V gene is TRBV3-1 (or the pseudogene TRBV3-2), the J gene TRBJ2-1; D may be TRBD1 or TRBD2 (5 bases each). This CDR3 has 15 amino acids. The V end was cut by 1 base, the J end by 8 bases, with 15 bases between. Per the germline V gene, CDR1 is LGHDT and CDR2 is YNNKEL (reference sequence). CDR3 sequence: CASSQGFGAGDEQFF. The CDR3 DNA sequence: TGTGCCAGCAGCCAAGGTTTCGGGGCTGGCGATGAGCAGTTCTTC.

This chain links TRBV6-2 or TRBV6-3 with TRBJ2-5, with TRBD1 identical over 10 bases. This CDR3 has 20 residues. In germline, CDR1 is MNHEY, CDR2 SVGEGT. J gave up 4 bases and V 2 bases, and 19 bases lay outside the gene matches. The CDR3 nucleotides are TGTGCCAGCAGTTACAAAGAGGAACGCTCTGACAGGGGGCGCAGAGAGACCCAGTACTTC. It is translated as CASSYKEERSDRGRRETQYF.

This rearrangement joins TRBV2 to TRBJ2-3, with TRBD1 identical over 11 bases. The CDR3 covers 15 residues. With 4 bases clipped from V and 3 bases from J, the junction kept 3 bases outside the gene matches. In germline, CDR1 is SNHLY, CDR2 FYNNEI. DNA of the CDR3: TGTGCCAGCAGTGCCGGGACAGGGGGTACAGATACGCAGTATTTT. This gives the protein CASSAGTGGTDTQYF.